The 24 T cell receptor beta chains in this list originate from one sample, sequenced in a study of T cell repertoires in cytomegalovirus infection. No antigen has been assigned to these receptors. TCRdb re-derived calls from the reads in MiXCR, one entry per CDR3 protein. The data show tens of thousands of distinct CDR3 sequences, with 33% seen just once and roughly two thirds held by the top ten. The source material was PBMCs, sequenced either directly or after in vitro stimulation (not recorded which). The receptor source for this set is a human donor in good health (CMV status not recorded). Some clones in this sample may be carry-over from other donors' samples.

This clonotype was seen more than once but under ten times. CDR3 residues: CASSVAPQHGAKSYNEQFF. In DNA, the CDR3 is TGTGCCAGCAGCGTAGCACCCCAACACGGGGCTAAGTCCTACAATGAGCAGTTCTTC. The J gene is TRBJ2-1, the V gene TRBV9; D may correspond to TRBD1 or TRBD2 (5 bases each). The V end was cut by 0 bases, the J end by 1 base, with 20 bases between. The CDR3 loop spans 19 amino acids. The V gene's germline CDR1 is SGDLS and CDR2 YYNGEE.

The chain uses TRBV2 and TRBJ1-2, with 7 bases that match TRBD1. Germline trimming cut 6 bases from V and 3 bases from J; bases unmatched to any gene: 7. The germline gives CDR1 SNHLY, CDR2 FYNNEI. The CDR3 loop spans 14 amino acids. CDR3 residues: CASRTGVADYGYTF. CDR3 DNA sequence: TGTGCCAGCAGAACAGGGGTCGCAGACTATGGCTACACCTTC.

This clonotype was counted many times. The chain carries TRBV10-3 and TRBJ2-2; D might be TRBD1 or TRBD2, each matching 5 bases. CDR3 length: 16 residues. Looked up from germline, CDR1 is ENHRY and CDR2 is SYGVKD. V was shortened by 2 bases and J by 0 bases, with 10 bases between the two germline ends. CDR3 loop: CAISEVPGPNTGELFF. The CDR3 DNA reads TGTGCCATCAGTGAGGTTCCGGGACCGAACACCGGGGAGCTGTTTTTT.

The chain uses TRBV20-1 and TRBJ2-2; tentative D call: TRBD2 (5 bases). Trimming removed 5 bases at V and 4 bases at J, with 14 bases between. CDR1 and CDR2 (germline): DFQATT, SNEGSKA (reference sequence). This CDR3 comprises 14 residues. This CDR3 is CSAPLRGPTGELFF. The DNA of the CDR3 is TGCAGTGCTCCCCTCAGAGGGCCCACCGGGGAGCTGTTTTTT.

The chain couples TRBV5-5 to TRBJ1-1; 11 positions match TRBD1. Germline V gene sequence: CDR1 SGHKS, CDR2 YYEKEE (reference sequence). V shed 4 bases and J 0 bases; nucleotides not matched to a gene: 5. The CDR3 spans 16 residues. CDR3 protein: CASSPGQGEVNTEAFF. The DNA for the CDR3 is TGTGCCAGCAGCCCGGGACAGGGGGAGGTGAACACTGAAGCTTTCTTT.

This clonotype has a handful of counts. The J gene is TRBJ2-3, the V gene TRBV7-6, with 9 bases identical to TRBD2. J was trimmed by 3 bases and V by 5 bases; bases with no gene match: 9. The CDR3 is 16 amino acids. In germline, CDR1 is SGHVS, CDR2 FNYEAQ. As DNA, the CDR3 is TGTGCCAGCAGCATGTCGCGGGAGGGGGGTACAGATACGCAGTATTTT. It encodes CASSMSREGGTDTQYF.

In its sample, this clonotype was seen many times. This chain connects TRBV7-2 to TRBJ2-1, with 10 bases that match TRBD2. Per the germline V gene, CDR1 is SGHTA and CDR2 is FQGNSA. J was trimmed by 5 bases and V by 4 bases; bases with no gene match: 5. CDR3 size: 15 residues. In nucleotides, the CDR3 is TGTGCCAGCAGCTCGGGACTAGCGCGGAACAATGAGCAGTTCTTC. Translating gives CASSSGLARNNEQFF.

This clonotype turned up a few times. The chain is built from TRBV7-6 and TRBJ1-5, with D maybe TRBD1 (5 bases). Germline-derived CDR1 and CDR2 are SGHVS and FNYEAQ. Trimming pared 2 bases from V and 7 bases from J, leaving 12 bases between. This CDR3 has 14 amino acids. The CDR3 spells CASSLQGVGQPQHF. For the CDR3, the DNA is TGTGCCAGCAGCTTACAGGGAGTTGGGCAGCCCCAGCATTTT. Combining the CDR3 with reference TRBV7-6 and TRBJ1-5 gives the whole variable domain GAGVSQSPRYKVTKRGQDVALRCDPISGHVSLYWYRQALGQGPEFLTYFNYEAQQDKSGLPNDRFSAERPEGSISTLTIQRTEQRDSAMYRCASSLQGVGQPQHFGDGTRLSIL.

The J gene is TRBJ2-5, the V gene TRBV20-1; no clear D. In germline, CDR1 is DFQATT, CDR2 SNEGSKA (reference sequence). V dropped 4 bases and J dropped 5 bases, with 14 bases sitting between them. The CDR3 totals 13 residues. This CDR3 reads CSAMIGSRETQYF. CDR3 in DNA: TGCAGTGCTATGATAGGCTCACGGGAGACCCAGTACTTC.

The genes are TRBV20-1 and TRBJ1-1; weak D call: TRBD1 (5 bases). The CDR3 has 15 amino acids. Trimming took 3 bases from V and 1 from J, leaving 15 bases between them. Germline V lookup: CDR1 DFQATT, CDR2 SNEGSKA (reference sequence). Here the CDR3 DNA reads TGCAGTGCTAGGGCGCCCAGGGTGGGGAACACTGAAGCTTTCTTT. This codes for CSARAPRVGNTEAFF.

This clonotype has just a few counts. The V call is TRBV27, the J call TRBJ1-6; D gene ambiguous. The CDR3 has 15 residues. CDR1 is MNHEY and CDR2 is SMNVEV in the germline V gene (reference sequence). The V end lost 2 bases, the J end lost 8 bases, and 13 bases lay between the germline ends. The CDR3 bases are TGTGCCAGCAGTTTAATCAACCGACGGTATTCACCCCTCCACTTT. Protein product: CASSLINRRYSPLHF.

At least ten counts were recorded for this clonotype. V is TRBV7-8 and J is TRBJ2-5; 8 bases fit TRBD2. Germline-derived CDR1 and CDR2 are SGHVS and FQNEAQ. The CDR3 covers 16 residues. With 5 bases clipped from V and 1 base from J, the junction kept 9 bases outside the gene matches. CDR3 residues: CASSPRDSGAQETQYF. The CDR3 DNA is TGTGCCAGCAGCCCCCGGGATAGCGGGGCCCAAGAGACCCAGTACTTC.

Here the CDR3 reads CSARDGGTPGETQYF. As DNA, the CDR3 is TGCAGTGCTAGAGATGGAGGAACGCCCGGAGAGACCCAGTACTTC. The chain joins TRBV20-1 to TRBJ2-5; D may be TRBD2 (5 bases). The germline V gene has CDR1 DFQATT and CDR2 SNEGSKA (reference sequence). This CDR3 is 15 amino acids long. V shed 0 bases and J shed 4 bases, with 15 bases lying between them.

The V gene is TRBV4-2, the J gene TRBJ1-6, with 8 bases that match TRBD1. CDR3 length: 15 amino acids. Germline CDR1 reads LGHNA; CDR2 reads YNFKEQ. The V and J ends lost 0 bases and 8 bases, in that order; junction bases with no gene match: 3. CDR3 region: CASSQDDRGDSPLHF. The CDR3 DNA follows: TGTGCCAGCAGCCAAGATGACAGGGGTGATTCACCCCTCCACTTT.

This clonotype has just a few counts. The rearrangement uses TRBV12-3 or TRBV12-4 and TRBJ1-4; D is unclear. V was trimmed by 3 bases and J by 3 bases, leaving 8 bases between them. This CDR3 has 14 residues. CDR3 bases: TGTGCCAGCAGTTTGAACGGCCCTAATGAAAAACTGTTTTTT. It encodes CASSLNGPNEKLFF.

The V call is TRBV28, the J call TRBJ1-5, with unresolved D. V lost 8 bases, J lost 2 bases, and 13 bases lay in between. CDR3 size: 14 residues. In germline, CDR1 is MDHEN, CDR2 SYDVKM. Written as DNA, the CDR3 is TGTGCCAGCCGGCGGGTTTTAGGCAATCAGCCCCAGCATTTT. It translates to CASRRVLGNQPQHF.

The V gene is TRBV11-2, the J gene TRBJ2-7, with a weak D call TRBD2 (6 bases). The CDR3 length is 17 residues. Germline lookup yields CDR1 SGHAT and CDR2 FQNNGV. With 2 bases removed from V and 3 bases from J, the gap between germline ends came to 20 bases. The CDR3 loop reads CASSLTSMVAENYEQYF. The CDR3 nucleotides read TGTGCCAGCAGCTTAACGTCCATGGTAGCGGAGAACTACGAGCAGTACTTC.

The chain has TRBV25-1 and TRBJ1-1, with a weak D call TRBD1 (5 bases). There are 12 residues in the CDR3. V dropped 9 bases and J dropped 3 bases, with 11 bases sitting between them. Germline CDR1 and CDR2: MGHDK and SYGVNS. The CDR3 sequence is CASGGVYTEAFF. The CDR3 nucleotides are TGTGCCAGTGGGGGGGTGTACACTGAAGCTTTCTTT.

CDR3 coding DNA: TGTGCCAGCAGCTTAAACAGGGGGTTAGACACTGAAGCTTTCTTT. It encodes CASSLNRGLDTEAFF. The chain combines TRBV3-1 with TRBJ1-1, with TRBD1 matching over 8 bases. The CDR3 runs 15 residues. V lost 5 bases, J lost 3 bases, and 8 bases stayed unmatched. Germline V gene sequence: CDR1 LGHDT, CDR2 YNNKEL (reference sequence).

About this clonotype itself: Mismatch with germline at one junction end may stem from a read error. V is TRBV7-2 and J is TRBJ2-7; tentatively, D is TRBD2 (6 bases). This CDR3 is 16 amino acids long. The V gene's germline CDR1 is SGHTA and CDR2 FQGNSA. The CDR3 nucleotides are TGTGCCAGCAGCTTAGTAACGGGAGCGAAGTCCTGCGAGCAGTACTTC. This codes for CASSLVTGAKSCEQYF.

This clonotype was observed a handful of times. The chain recombines TRBV7-8 with TRBJ1-1; the D is unclear. Per the germline V gene, CDR1 is SGHVS and CDR2 is FQNEAQ. The CDR3 totals 12 residues. V was clipped by 5 bases and J by 8 bases, with 12 bases between them. This CDR3 reads CASSQPAGEAFF. Here the CDR3 DNA reads TGTGCCAGCAGCCAACCGGCCGGCGAAGCTTTCTTT.

The genes are TRBV6-5 and TRBJ1-2, with no clear D. The CDR3 is made up of 13 amino acids. Germline values: CDR1 MNHEY, CDR2 SVGAGI. V was shortened by 4 bases and J by 5 bases, with 11 bases between the two germline ends. CDR3 bases: TGTGCCAGCAGTTCTTTAACCTTATATGGCTACACCTTC. Translated, it gives CASSSLTLYGYTF.

The genes are TRBV12-5 and TRBJ2-3; 8 bases are a match to TRBD1. This CDR3 has 15 amino acids. The V gene end was trimmed by 6 bases and the J gene end by 0 bases; junction bases not matched to a gene: 5. Germline assignment: CDR1 LGHNT and CDR2 FRNRAP. CDR3 protein: CASGGTGGSTDTQYF. In DNA, the CDR3 is TGTGCTAGTGGGGGGACAGGCGGAAGCACAGATACGCAGTATTTT.

The chain employs TRBV7-9 and TRBJ1-2, with D perhaps matching TRBD1 (5 bases). The V gene's germline CDR1 is SEHNR and CDR2 FQNEAQ (reference sequence). Trimming took 5 bases from V and 7 from J, leaving 20 bases between them. The CDR3 is 15 amino acids. DNA of the CDR3: TGTGCCAGCAGCCCGGGGTCAGGGACCATCGGTGGCTACACCTTC. It translates to CASSPGSGTIGGYTF.